These 9 T cell receptor beta chains share one sample of origin, sequenced in a study of blood T cells in healthy people across ages. The use of a sample-barcoded 5' primer and a J-beta primer mix characterized a second PCR of roughly 6 to 11 cycles. TCRdb redid the calling of the 5' RACE reads with MiXCR, one entry per CDR3 protein. The sample lists about 570,000 distinct CDR3 sequences, roughly a quarter seen once, with 3% to 4% in the top ten. Separately, the same data were catalogued under a study of T cells of mothers and their children.

Material for sequencing was blood. These receptors all stem from a boy aged 2 to 10 in good health.

The gene calls are TRBV12-3 or TRBV12-4 and TRBJ2-3; TRBD1 matches 8 bases. This CDR3 has 15 residues. Trimming took 7 bases from V and 2 from J; bases not matched to a gene: 8. CDR3 in amino acids: CASTLKDRVTDTQYF. CDR3 nucleotides: TGTGCCAGCACCCTAAAGGACAGGGTCACAGATACGCAGTATTTT.

This clonotype was observed a few times. The chain recombines TRBV7-9 with TRBJ2-5; weak D call: TRBD2 (6 bases). The V and J ends lost 2 bases and 0 bases respectively, with 10 bases between them. Germline CDR1 reads SEHNR; CDR2 reads FQNEAQ (reference sequence). The CDR3 totals 15 residues. The CDR3 sequence is CASSLKLADQETQYF. DNA of the CDR3: TGTGCCAGCAGCTTAAAACTAGCAGACCAAGAGACCCAGTACTTC.

This chain uses TRBV6-5 with TRBJ1-1, with 8 nucleotides matching TRBD1. The CDR3 has 16 residues. Trimming removed 7 bases from V and 1 base from J; junction bases left unmatched: 11. CDR1 and CDR2 from the germline V gene are MNHEY and SVGAGI. CDR3 DNA: TGTGCCAGCACCCCCGCAGGGGGCAACTGGAACACTGAAGCTTTCTTT. Its protein product is CASTPAGGNWNTEAFF.

A few counts support this clonotype. The chain joins TRBV3-1 to TRBJ2-5; D assignment may be TRBD1 or TRBD2 (5 bases each). There are 14 residues in the CDR3. CDR1 and CDR2 from the germline V gene are LGHDT and YNNKEL (reference sequence). With 4 bases removed from V and 7 bases from J, the gap between germline ends came to 16 bases. CDR3 in DNA: TGTGCCAGCAGCCCGGGGCAGGATAGGGGGACCCAGTACTTC. Translation: CASSPGQDRGTQYF.

This clonotype was seen only a few times. This rearrangement joins TRBV20-1 to TRBJ2-1; tentatively, D is TRBD2 (6 bases). Germline V gene data show CDR1 as DFQATT and CDR2 as SNEGSKA (reference sequence). The CDR3 runs to 14 residues. V was shortened by 2 bases and J by 4 bases, with 12 bases between the two germline ends. In DNA, the CDR3 is TGCAGTGCTAGATTGGCGGGACGATACAATGAGCAGTTCTTC. Residues: CSARLAGRYNEQFF.

The V call is TRBV6-2 or TRBV6-3, the J call TRBJ1-2; TRBD1 might be the D (5 bases). Germline V CDR1 and CDR2: MNHEY, SVGEGT. V was pared by 2 bases and J by 4 bases, with 8 bases between. CDR3 length equals 13 residues. CDR3 loop: CASSYGTIYGYTF. The CDR3 nucleotides read TGTGCCAGCAGTTACGGGACTATCTATGGCTACACCTTC.

The V gene is TRBV6-2 or TRBV6-3, the J gene TRBJ2-7, with a weak D call TRBD2 (6 bases). The CDR3 totals 14 residues. CDR1 MNHEY and CDR2 SVGEGT come from the germline V gene. V lost 8 bases, J lost 0 bases, and 14 bases lay in between. Written as DNA, the CDR3 is TGTGCCAGCGGAGGGGAGCGCAACTCCTACGAGCAGTACTTC. Its translation: CASGGERNSYEQYF.

This clonotype has ten or more counts. This chain joins TRBV12-3 or TRBV12-4 and TRBJ1-2, with 9 bases lining up with TRBD1. This CDR3 has 13 amino acids. V shed 5 bases and J 5 bases; nucleotides not matched to a gene: 3. CDR3 nucleotides: TGTGCCAGCAGTCCCGGGACAGGGTATGGCTACACCTTC. It encodes CASSPGTGYGYTF.

This clonotype was detected a few times. The chain joins TRBV7-9 to TRBJ2-7; 7 bases map to TRBD2. The trim removed 0 bases at V and 2 bases at J, leaving 7 bases unmatched. The length of the CDR3 is 16 residues. From germline, CDR1 is SEHNR and CDR2 FQNEAQ (reference sequence). The chain's CDR3 is CASSLARLAGAYEQYF. In DNA, the CDR3 is TGTGCCAGCAGCTTAGCGCGATTAGCGGGCGCCTACGAGCAGTACTTC.